This is a list of T cell receptor beta chains from one sample in a study of immune cell composition in non-small cell lung cancer. Profiling relied on immunoSEQ multiplex PCR, and the TCRdb table lists in-frame clones only, not all of them. This sample has roughly 3,400 clones, with 60% to 75% found just once. Source material: non-adjacent lung tissue. The receptors originated from a human donor with non-small cell lung cancer. Both conserved end residues are part of each CDR3. The D gene is left open where the match is weak. Where a row states a size, it is once, few, many or the class of an expanded clone; other rows omit it.

D	length	size	V	J	CDR3	DNA
NA	12	NA	TRBV19	TRBJ2-5	CASSTSSSAQYF	TGTGCCAGTAGTACCTCCTCTAGCGCACAGTACTTC
TRBD2	19	few	TRBV4-1	TRBJ2-3	CASSQDRTSGSASTDTQYF	TGCGCCAGCAGCCAAGATCGAACTAGCGGGAGTGCTAGCACAGATACGCAGTATTTT
NA	11	NA	TRBV20-1	TRBJ1-1	CSADSGRVAFF	TGCAGTGCGGATTCGGGAAGGGTAGCTTTCTTT
NA	14	NA	TRBV11-2	TRBJ2-3	CASSLDPFPNIQYF	TGTGCCAGCAGCTTAGACCCCTTCCCAAACATCCAATATTTT
NA	13	NA	TRBV7-2	TRBJ2-7	CASSRGRSYEQYF	TGTGCCAGCAGCCGAGGGCGTTCCTACGAGCAGTACTTC
NA	14	NA	TRBV27	TRBJ2-4	CASSQQGTRSIQYF	TGTGCCAGCAGTCAGCAGGGGACGAGAAGCATTCAGTACTTC
NA	14	once	TRBV7-2	TRBJ2-5	CASSFFQGRETQYF	TGTGCCAGCAGCTTCTTCCAGGGCAGGGAGACCCAGTACTTC
NA	13	NA	TRBV13	TRBJ2-2	CASSLLRAGELFF	TGTGCCAGCAGCTTGTTGAGGGCCGGGGAGCTGTTTTTT
NA	15	NA	TRBV5-5	TRBJ1-1	CASSPTNRAVSEAFF	TGTGCCAGCAGCCCGACCAACAGGGCCGTCTCTGAAGCTTTCTTT
NA	14	NA	TRBV5-1	TRBJ2-3	CASSSTRGTDTQYF	TGCGCCAGCAGCTCGACGAGGGGGACAGATACGCAGTATTTT
NA	15	large	TRBV30	TRBJ2-1	CAWSLGVGSGNEQFF	TGTGCCTGGAGTTTAGGGGTAGGATCGGGCAATGAGCAGTTCTTC
NA	13	NA	TRBV28	TRBJ1-2	CASRQTQNYGYTF	TGTGCCAGCAGACAGACCCAGAACTATGGCTACACCTTC
TRBD1	13	few	TRBV2	TRBJ1-2	CASRTTGGNGYTF	TGTGCCAGCAGAACAACAGGGGGCAATGGCTACACCTTC
TRBD2	21	NA	TRBV7-3	TRBJ2-7	CASSLWSFGGLVQLGSYEQYF	TGTGCCAGCAGCTTATGGTCCTTCGGGGGGTTGGTCCAATTAGGTTCCTACGAGCAGTACTTC
TRBD1	15	NA	TRBV6-5	TRBJ1-4	CASSYSYQGEVGLFF	TGTGCCAGCAGTTACTCGTACCAGGGGGAGGTCGGCCTGTTTTTT
NA	12	NA	TRBV28	TRBJ1-2	CASRRGGYGYTF	TGTGCCAGCCGGAGGGGGGGTTATGGCTACACCTTC
TRBD1	15	few	TRBV4-3	TRBJ2-2	CASSIDRGTTGELFF	TGCGCCAGCAGTATCGACAGGGGAACCACCGGGGAGCTGTTTTTT
TRBD1	15	NA	TRBV19	TRBJ2-5	CASSTGTGFQETQYF	TGTGCCAGTAGTACCGGGACAGGGTTTCAAGAGACCCAGTACTTC
NA	13	NA	TRBV6-6	TRBJ1-5	CASIGGNNQPQHF	TGTGCCAGCATAGGAGGCAACAATCAGCCCCAGCATTTT
NA	11	NA	TRBV5-5	TRBJ1-2	CASSWVGSYTF	TGTGCCAGCAGCTGGGTGGGCAGCTACACCTTC
TRBD2	15	NA	TRBV15	TRBJ2-1	CATSGVRGGSNEQFF	TGTGCCACCAGCGGCGTTCGGGGGGGCTCCAATGAGCAGTTCTTC
TRBD2	16	NA	TRBV4-2	TRBJ2-1	CASSPRLAGPMREQFF	TGTGCCAGCAGCCCGCGACTAGCGGGGCCTATGAGGGAGCAGTTCTTC
TRBD1	14	NA	TRBV11-3	TRBJ2-2	CASSAGQGAGELFF	TGTGCCAGCAGCGCCGGACAGGGGGCCGGGGAGCTGTTTTTT
NA	14	once	TRBV7-2	TRBJ1-5	CASSPARVNQPQHF	TGTGCCAGCAGCCCAGCGCGGGTCAATCAGCCCCAGCATTTT
NA	18	NA	TRBV19	TRBJ1-6	CASSPTEAGAYYNSPLHF	TGTGCCAGTAGTCCAACCGAGGCAGGGGCTTATTATAATTCACCCCTCCACTTT
TRBD1	15	once	TRBV9	TRBJ1-6	CASSASGQGNSPLHF	TGTGCCAGCAGCGCCTCCGGACAGGGTAATTCACCCCTCCACTTT
NA	16	NA	TRBV5-1	TRBJ2-1	CASSLAMMGPYNEQFF	TGCGCCAGCAGCTTGGCTATGATGGGGCCTTACAATGAGCAGTTCTTC
NA	17	NA	TRBV27	TRBJ1-2	CASSLTKRQVFSYGYTF	TGTGCCAGCAGTTTGACTAAGAGACAGGTTTTTTCCTATGGCTACACCTTC
TRBD2	14	NA	TRBV29-1	TRBJ2-2	CSVSELADTGELFF	TGCAGCGTTTCTGAACTAGCGGACACCGGGGAGCTGTTTTTT
NA	13	NA	TRBV7-2	TRBJ1-4	CASSPPPGEKLFF	TGTGCCAGCAGCCCACCACCGGGAGAAAAACTGTTTTTT
NA	12	NA	TRBV6-1	TRBJ1-2	CASVRTDYGYTF	TGTGCCAGCGTCCGGACAGACTATGGCTACACCTTC
TRBD1	13	few	TRBV28	TRBJ1-1	CASRGQGNTEAFF	TGTGCCAGCAGGGGACAGGGAAACACTGAAGCTTTCTTT
NA	13	NA	TRBV7-9	TRBJ1-1	CASSPDSNTEAFF	TGTGCCAGCAGCCCTGACAGTAACACTGAAGCTTTCTTT